These 12 T cell receptor beta chains were all obtained from the same sample, sequenced in a study of identical twins. MiXCR, applied by TCRdb to the 5' RACE reads, yields one record per CDR3 protein. Among about 810,000 distinct CDR3 sequences, 9% to 15% were seen once, and the ten largest hold around 1.5%. These data were also filed under a second study, of yellow fever vaccine responses in identical twins.

Material for sequencing was PBMCs. The receptor source for this set is a woman aged 18-29 years in good health.

This clonotype was seen only a few times. The chain employs TRBV12-5 and TRBJ2-1; 7 bases agree with TRBD1. The CDR3 runs 14 residues. CDR1 and CDR2 from the germline V gene are LGHNT and FRNRAP. Germline trimming cut 7 bases from V and 5 bases from J; bases unmatched to any gene: 8. This chain's CDR3 is CASAETGSHNEQFF. CDR3 nucleotides: TGTGCTAGTGCCGAGACAGGGTCCCACAATGAGCAGTTCTTC.

This clonotype was seen a handful of times. This rearrangement joins TRBV12-3 or TRBV12-4 to TRBJ2-7; maybe TRBD2 (6 bases). The CDR3 totals 15 residues. Deletions cut 3 bases from V and 3 bases from J, with 15 bases between. CDR3 in amino acids: CASSFGLREGYEQYF. The CDR3 DNA sequence: TGTGCCAGCAGTTTTGGGTTGCGGGAAGGCTACGAGCAGTACTTC.

The chain has TRBV7-9 and TRBJ1-2; D is ambiguous. The germline V and J ends were trimmed by 2 bases and 4 bases, with 14 bases remaining between them. This CDR3 has 15 residues. CDR1 and CDR2 (germline): SEHNR, FQNEAQ (reference sequence). CDR3 region: CASSLTRLDGYGYTF. The CDR3 DNA follows: TGTGCCAGCAGCTTAACGCGTTTGGATGGCTATGGCTACACCTTC. The variable domain in full, completed from reference TRBV7-9 and TRBJ1-2, reads DTGVSQNPRHKITKRGQNVTFRCDPISEHNRLYWYRQTLGQGPEFLTYFQNEAQLEKSRLLSDRFSAERPKGSFSTLEIQRTEQGDSAMYLCASSLTRLDGYGYTFGSGTRLTVV.

This clonotype was observed at least ten times. V and J are TRBV15 and TRBJ2-1; TRBD2 aligns across 9 bases. Looked up from germline, CDR1 is LNHNV and CDR2 is YYDKDF (reference sequence). CDR3 length: 16 amino acids. The junction had 10 bases not matched to a gene; V was cut back by 6 bases and J by 4 bases. CDR3 in DNA: TGTGCCACCAGTGGAGTTAGCGGGGGATTATACAATGAGCAGTTCTTC. Translation: CATSGVSGGLYNEQFF.

This clonotype showed up just a few times. The J gene is TRBJ1-1, the V gene TRBV13, with a possible D match to TRBD1 (5 bases). Germline CDR1 PRHDT, CDR2 FYEKMQ (reference sequence). Trimming removed 7 bases at V and 5 bases at J, with 14 bases between. There are 13 residues in the CDR3. CDR3 amino acids: CASTTPGGTEAFF. CDR3 nucleotides: TGTGCCAGCACCACCCCGGGGGGTACTGAAGCTTTCTTT.

This clonotype was observed at least ten times. The CDR3 region is CSARERETEAFF. For the CDR3, the DNA is TGCAGTGCTAGAGAGAGGGAGACTGAAGCTTTCTTT. V gene TRBV20-1 combines with J gene TRBJ1-1; D gene unclear. From germline, CDR1 is DFQATT and CDR2 SNEGSKA (reference sequence). This CDR3 contains 12 residues. Trimming shortened V by 0 bases and J by 5 bases, and 7 bases separated the two germline ends.

This clonotype was recorded at least ten times. The chain combines TRBV5-1 with TRBJ2-3; 11 bases line up with TRBD2. Germline V gives CDR1 SGHRS, CDR2 YFSETQ. This CDR3 is built from 20 residues. Trimming removed 0 bases from V and 0 bases from J; junction bases left unmatched: 12. CDR3 sequence (DNA): TGCGCCAGCAGCTTGGTATCTAGCGGGGGGCCCACATCTAGCACAGATACGCAGTATTTT. Encoded protein: CASSLVSSGGPTSSTDTQYF.

This chain uses TRBV29-1 with TRBJ1-1; D gene ambiguous. V shed 2 bases and J shed 0 bases, with 16 bases lying between them. CDR3 length equals 16 residues. Germline V gives CDR1 SQVTM, CDR2 ANQGSEA. CDR3: CSVESEGKDLNTEAFF. CDR3 nucleotide sequence: TGCAGCGTTGAATCGGAGGGTAAGGACCTGAACACTGAAGCTTTCTTT.

The chain combines TRBV7-9 with TRBJ2-1; 9 bases agree with TRBD1. Unmatched junction bases numbered 6, after V lost 1 base and J lost 5 bases. Looked up from germline, CDR1 is SEHNR and CDR2 is FQNEAQ (reference sequence). The CDR3 sequence is 16 residues long. CDR3 coding DNA: TGTGCCAGCAGCTTAGTCTCCGGGACAGGGAACAATGAGCAGTTCTTC. This codes for CASSLVSGTGNNEQFF.

V usage is TRBV6-2 or TRBV6-3 and J usage is TRBJ2-1, with D possibly called TRBD1 or TRBD2 (6 bases each). V lost 0 bases and J lost 2, with 14 bases in between. The germline CDR1 and CDR2 sequences are MNHEY and SVGEGT. The CDR3 length is 17 residues. The CDR3 here is CASSYSRGAYPYNEQFF. CDR3 DNA: TGTGCCAGCAGTTACTCGAGGGGGGCGTATCCCTACAATGAGCAGTTCTTC.

This clonotype has a handful of counts. V gene TRBV6-1 combines with J gene TRBJ2-2; D is possibly TRBD1 (5 bases). The CDR3 sequence is 15 residues long. V dropped 7 bases and J dropped 1 base, with 13 bases sitting between them. CDR1 and CDR2 (germline): MNHNS, SASEGT. Here the CDR3 reads CASTKDMGNTGELFF. The CDR3 coding sequence is TGTGCCAGCACTAAGGACATGGGGAACACCGGGGAGCTGTTTTTT.

This clonotype was found once. The chain uses TRBV5-5 and TRBJ1-1; 9 bases are a match to TRBD1. The CDR3 covers 16 residues. Germline V CDR1 and CDR2: SGHKS, YYEKEE (reference sequence). V shed 0 bases and J 3 bases; nucleotides not matched to a gene: 6. CDR3 loop: CASSLEGTGRYTEAFF. CDR3 sequence (DNA): TGTGCCAGCAGCTTGGAGGGGACAGGGAGGTACACTGAAGCTTTCTTT.